This entry lists 3 T cell receptor beta chains sequenced from one sample in a study of cytomegalovirus exposure and HLA in healthy donors. 13 Jbeta primers and 60 Vbeta primers were used for the PCR. Profiled with immunoSEQ multiplex PCR; TCRdb holds only in-frame clones, not every one. The top ten clones hold approximately 3.3% of a sample with fewer than 65,000 clones, roughly 80% of them seen once. The sample was PBMCs. All receptors come from a woman in her 40s in good health and CMV-seropositive.

This sequence joins TRBV30 and TRBJ2-7, with no clear D. The CDR3 is 12 residues long. V lost 2 bases to trimming and J lost 4 bases, with 9 bases between them. Germline-derived CDR1 and CDR2 are GTSNPN and SVGIG (reference sequence). The CDR3 loop reads CAWSRGRYEQYF. In DNA form, the CDR3 reads TGTGCCTGGAGTCGCGGCCGGTACGAGCAGTACTTC.

The chain uses TRBV30 and TRBJ2-3, with 10 bases lining up with TRBD1. V gave up 6 bases and J gave up 1 base; unmatched junction bases: 4. The CDR3 covers 14 residues. The germline gives CDR1 GTSNPN, CDR2 SVGIG (reference sequence). Here the CDR3 reads CACSGTGGTDTQYF. In nucleotides, the CDR3 is TGTGCCTGCTCCGGGACAGGGGGCACAGATACGCAGTATTTT. The variable domain in full, with the rest retrieved from reference TRBV30 and TRBJ2-3, is SQTIHQWPATLVQPVGSPLSLECTVEGTSNPNLYWYRQAAGRGLQLLFYSVGIGQISSEVPQNLSASRPQDRQFILSSKKLLLSDSGFYLCACSGTGGTDTQYFGPGTRLTVL.

The chain combines TRBV6-1 with TRBJ2-7; 7 bases are a match to TRBD2. J gave up 3 bases and V 2 bases, and 1 base lay outside the gene matches. Germline CDR1 and CDR2: MNHNS and SASEGT. This CDR3 is 13 amino acids long. The CDR3 DNA sequence: TGTGCCAGCAGTGAAAAGCGGGGCTACGAGCAGTACTTC. Residues: CASSEKRGYEQYF.